Listed below are T cell receptor beta chains from one sample, sequenced in a study of blood T cell repertoires in COVID-19. Sequenced by immunoSEQ multiplex PCR; TCRdb stores in-frame clones only, minus some. The sample contains 300,000 to 400,000 clones, approximately 90% of which appear only once. Sequencing used peripheral blood. These TCRs come from a woman aged 45-59 years with active or convalescent COVID-19. Each CDR3 is given with its conserved first and last residue. The D gene is left open where the match is weak. The size entry is marked missing in some rows and otherwise reads once, few, many or a size class.

V	size	J	D	DNA	CDR3
TRBV4-1	.	TRBJ1-2	.	TGCGCCAGCAGCCAAGGAGCCCGGGGATCCTTCCGGGTAGGAGGCTACACCTTC	CASSQGARGSFRVGGYTF
TRBV9	.	TRBJ2-1	.	TGTGCCAGCAGCGTAGGTGGCTTCTCCTACAATGAGCAGTTCTTC	CASSVGGFSYNEQFF
TRBV7-3	.	TRBJ2-1	TRBD2	TGTGCCAGCAGCTCGGGATGGGGAGGGACTAGCGGGAGTAATGAGCAGTTCTTC	CASSSGWGGTSGSNEQFF
TRBV18	.	TRBJ1-5	.	TGTGCCAGCTCACCCACAGGGATTAATCAGCCCCAGCATTTT	CASSPTGINQPQHF
TRBV3-1/TRBV3-2	.	TRBJ1-1	.	TGTGCCAGCAGCCGGGGGGGACCCACTGAAGCTTTCTTT	CASSRGGPTEAFF
TRBV5-6	.	TRBJ1-1	TRBD1	TGTGCCAGCAGCCGATGGACAGGGACAGGGCTGAACACTGAAGCTTTCTTT	CASSRWTGTGLNTEAFF
TRBV11-2	.	TRBJ1-3	TRBD1	TGTGCCAGCAGCTTATCCGGATTCAGACAGGGGGCATCTGGAAACACCATATATTTT	CASSLSGFRQGASGNTIYF
TRBV27	once	TRBJ2-7	TRBD1	TGTGCCAGCAGCCCGGGACAGGGCATCTCCTACGAGCAGTACTTC	CASSPGQGISYEQYF
TRBV28	.	TRBJ2-2	TRBD2	TGTGCCAGCAGTTCCGGACTAGCGGGAGTATCGTACACCGGGGAGCTGTTTTTT	CASSSGLAGVSYTGELFF
TRBV19	once	TRBJ1-5	TRBD1	TGTGCCAGTAGTTTCCGGGACAGGGCTAATCAGCCCCAGCATTTT	CASSFRDRANQPQHF
TRBV5-1	.	TRBJ2-2	.	.	CASSRRRAGELFF
TRBV6-2/TRBV6-3	few	TRBJ1-2	.	TGTGCCAGCAGTTTCGACAGTACTCTCTATGGCTACACCTTC	CASSFDSTLYGYTF
TRBV7-8	.	TRBJ2-2	.	TGTGCCAGCAGCTTGCGACAGGTCACCGGGGAGCTGTTTTTT	CASSLRQVTGELFF
TRBV28	.	TRBJ2-1	.	TGTGCCAGCAGTTTCGGTGCTAGAAACAATGAGCAGTTCTTC	CASSFGARNNEQFF
TRBV28	once	TRBJ2-3	TRBD2	TGTGCCAGCAGCTCCGGGCGGGGGTTAGATACGCAGTATTTT	CASSSGRGLDTQYF
TRBV6-2/TRBV6-3	.	TRBJ2-7	TRBD2	TGTGCCAGCAGCCCAAGCGGGAGCTCCTACGAGCAGTACTTC	CASSPSGSSYEQYF
TRBV28	.	TRBJ1-2	.	TGTGCCAGCAGACCTCCTTCCTCAGTAAGCTATGGCTACACCTTC	CASRPPSSVSYGYTF
TRBV20-1	once	TRBJ2-1	TRBD2	TGCAGTGCTAGTAGCGGGAGCTCAAATGAGCAGTTCTTC	CSASSGSSNEQFF
TRBV5-1	.	TRBJ2-1	.	TGCGCCAGCAGCCGGAGCGGTAGCTCCTACAATGAGCAGTTCTTC	CASSRSGSSYNEQFF
TRBV30	.	TRBJ1-5	TRBD1	TGTGCCTGGAGTGTCCGGACAGGAAATCAGCCCCAGCATTTT	CAWSVRTGNQPQHF
TRBV11-2	.	TRBJ2-7	TRBD1	TGTGCCAGCAGCTTAGGCGTGGGACAGGGCTACGAGCAGTACTTC	CASSLGVGQGYEQYF
TRBV2	.	TRBJ2-7	.	TGTGCCAGCACTGTGGAACTAGCCACCTCCTACGAGCAGTACTTC	CASTVELATSYEQYF
TRBV2	.	TRBJ1-3	.	TGTGCCAGCAGTGCGGTAAGGACAACGACTGGAAACACCATATATTTT	CASSAVRTTTGNTIYF
TRBV4-3	.	TRBJ1-5	.	TGCGCCAGCAGCCAAGATAGTGGCAATCAGCCCCAGCATTTT	CASSQDSGNQPQHF
TRBV9	.	TRBJ2-4	TRBD1	TGTGCCAGCAGCGCATTCTCGGGACAGGGGGACATTCAGTACTTC	CASSAFSGQGDIQYF
TRBV19	.	TRBJ2-7	.	TGTGCCAGTAGTCAGAGTGGTGGGGAGAGCTCCTACGAGCAGTACTTC	CASSQSGGESSYEQYF
TRBV9	.	TRBJ2-5	TRBD1	TGTGCCAGCAGCGCTCAACCGACAACAGGGGAAGAGACCCAGTACTTC	CASSAQPTTGEETQYF
TRBV5-1	.	TRBJ2-4	TRBD1	TGCGCCAGCAGCTCGGACAGGGGACAGGGGAGGAACAAAAACATTCAGTACTTC	CASSSDRGQGRNKNIQYF
TRBV4-3	few	TRBJ1-1	.	TGCGCCAGCAGCCAACGTACCTTCAGCGGGCAAGCTTTCTTT	CASSQRTFSGQAFF
TRBV18	.	TRBJ2-1	TRBD2	TGTGCCAGCTCCCAGCAGGGGACTAGCGGCACCTACAATGAGCAGTTCTTC	CASSQQGTSGTYNEQFF
TRBV11-3	.	TRBJ2-1	TRBD2	TGTGCCAGCAGCTTAGGACTACTAGCGGGAGAGTTCAATGAGCAGTTCTTC	CASSLGLLAGEFNEQFF
TRBV4-2	.	TRBJ2-7	.	TGTGCCAGCAGCCAGGGACCGGGACGGACTACTTCTTCCTACGAGCAGTACTTC	CASSQGPGRTTSSYEQYF
TRBV4-3	.	TRBJ2-3	.	TGCGCCAGCAGCCAGTTCGGAGGGGTTAGCACAGATACGCAGTATTTT	CASSQFGGVSTDTQYF
TRBV7-2	once	TRBJ2-3	.	TGTGCCAGCAGCTTAGGTTTTCCAGGCACAGATACGCAGTATTTT	CASSLGFPGTDTQYF